This T cell receptor (beta chain) is drawn from a study of shared clonotypes between healthy human individuals. Measured with immunoSEQ multiplex PCR; TCRdb has only the in-frame clones, and not every one. The sample yields some 1.5 million clones, 95% to 99% seen once. CDR1 is MNHNY and CDR2 is SVGAGI in the germline V gene (reference sequence). The junction had 5 bases not matched to a gene; V was cut back by 5 bases and J by 8 bases. The CDR3 has 14 amino acids. V gene TRBV6-6 combines with J gene TRBJ2-2; 10 positions match TRBD2. Sequencing was done on a sample of naive CD4+ T cells sorted from blood. Documented subset: CD45RA+ positively selected. The receptor was isolated from a man younger than 40 in good health. DNA for the CDR3: TGTGCCAGCAGTCGGACTAGCGGAGAAGGGGAGCTGTTTTTT. Amino acids: CASSRTSGEGELFF.